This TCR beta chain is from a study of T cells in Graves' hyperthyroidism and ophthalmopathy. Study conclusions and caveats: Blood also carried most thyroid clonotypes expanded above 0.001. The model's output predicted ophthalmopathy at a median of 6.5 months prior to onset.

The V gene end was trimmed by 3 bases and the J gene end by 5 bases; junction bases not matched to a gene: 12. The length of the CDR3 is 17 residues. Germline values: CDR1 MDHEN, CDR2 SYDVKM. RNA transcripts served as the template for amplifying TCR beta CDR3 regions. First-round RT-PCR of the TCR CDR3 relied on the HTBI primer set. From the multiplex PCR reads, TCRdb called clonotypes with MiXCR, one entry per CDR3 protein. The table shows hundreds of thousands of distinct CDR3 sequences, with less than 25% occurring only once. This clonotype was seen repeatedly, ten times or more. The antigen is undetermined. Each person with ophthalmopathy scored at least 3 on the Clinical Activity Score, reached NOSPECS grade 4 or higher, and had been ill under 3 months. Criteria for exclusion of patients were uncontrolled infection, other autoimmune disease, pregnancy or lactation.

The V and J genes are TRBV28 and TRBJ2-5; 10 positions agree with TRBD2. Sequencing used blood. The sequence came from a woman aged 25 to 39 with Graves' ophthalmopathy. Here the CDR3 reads CASSFGSASGSRETQYF. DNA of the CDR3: TGTGCCAGCAGTTTCGGTTCGGCTAGCGGGAGTCGGGAGACCCAGTACTTC.